Each of the 16 T cell receptor beta chains below was sequenced from the same sample in a study of vaccination and CD4 T cells after COVID-19. Antigen specificity for these receptors is unknown. Sequenced with the Oncomine TCR Beta short-read assay was DNA taken from cultured CD4+ T cells. TCRdb independently ran MiXCR on the PCR reads; one entry per CDR3 protein. The sample lists about 15,000 distinct CDR3 sequences; 73% were seen once. Sample treatment: roughly 11-day PBMC culture with coronavirus spike peptide pools or control peptides (ViraFEST assay). Sequenced sample: CD4+ T cells from blood, cultured in vitro. All receptors come from a human donor who had recovered from COVID-19.

This chain uses TRBV25-1 with TRBJ1-1; 10 nucleotides align to TRBD1. Germline CDR1 reads MGHDK; CDR2 reads SYGVNS. This CDR3 contains 16 residues. Trimming removed 7 bases from V and 4 bases from J; junction bases left unmatched: 12. The CDR3 sequence is CASTFWTGGEGTEAFF. The CDR3 nucleotides read TGTGCCAGCACCTTCTGGACAGGGGGGGAGGGCACTGAAGCTTTCTTT.

This chain uses TRBV2 with TRBJ2-5; 9 bases agree with TRBD2. CDR3 size: 13 residues. The junction had 9 bases not matched to a gene; V was cut back by 11 bases and J by 5 bases. Germline CDR1 reads SNHLY; CDR2 reads FYNNEI. The CDR3 DNA is TGTGCCGGGGCGCCTAGCGGGACGGAGACCCAGTACTTC. Encoded protein: CAGAPSGTETQYF.

The chain recombines TRBV7-2 with TRBJ2-5; 8 positions match TRBD1. J gave up 2 bases and V 8 bases, and 4 bases lay outside the gene matches. Germline CDR1 and CDR2: SGHTA and FQGNSA. The CDR3 spans 13 residues. The CDR3 coding sequence is TGTGCCAGCGGAGGACAGGGACAAGAGACCCAGTACTTC. Translation: CASGGQGQETQYF.

The rearrangement joins TRBV27 to TRBJ2-1; 9 nucleotides agree with TRBD2. CDR1 is MNHEY and CDR2 is SMNVEV in the germline V gene (reference sequence). This CDR3 comprises 17 residues. The V and J ends lost 0 bases and 9 bases, in that order; junction bases with no gene match: 12. In DNA form, the CDR3 reads TGTGCCAGCAGTTTATCGAGGAGGGTAGCGGGAGTTGTTGAGCAGTTCTTC. It codes for CASSLSRRVAGVVEQFF.

The DNA for the CDR3 is TGTGCCACCAGTGGCCCGGGACAGATAGAGACCCAGTACTTC. This translates into CATSGPGQIETQYF. The gene calls are TRBV24-1 and TRBJ2-5; TRBD1 aligns across 7 bases. This CDR3 is 14 amino acids long. V shed 5 bases and J 4 bases; nucleotides not matched to a gene: 6. Germline lookup yields CDR1 KGHDR and CDR2 SFDVKD.

This chain links TRBV2 with TRBJ2-1, with 7 nucleotides matching TRBD1. With V trimmed by 7 bases and J by 5 bases, 11 bases remained unmatched. Per the germline V gene, CDR1 is SNHLY and CDR2 is FYNNEI. There are 15 residues in the CDR3. Written as DNA, the CDR3 is TGTGCCAGCATGACGGACAGGTTGGGCCACAATGAGCAGTTCTTC. It yields the protein CASMTDRLGHNEQFF.

A single count supports this clonotype. J is TRBJ2-7 and V is TRBV7-2; a weak D match, TRBD2 (5 bases). The CDR3 contains 13 residues. Trimming took off 5 bases at V and 4 bases at J, with 12 bases between the two ends. Germline V CDR1 and CDR2: SGHTA, FQGNSA. The CDR3, as DNA: TGTGCCAGCAGCCGTGGCTGGGAGTACGAGCAGTACTTC. Protein: CASSRGWEYEQYF. Full variable domain (remainder filled in from reference TRBV7-2 and TRBJ2-7): GAGVSQSPSNKVTEKGKDVELRCDPISGHTALYWYRQSLGQGLEFLIYFQGNSAPDKSGLPSDRFSAERTGGSVSTLTIQRTQQEDSAVYLCASSRGWEYEQYFGPGTRLTVT.

The V and J genes are TRBV11-2 and TRBJ2-1, with TRBD1 matching over 10 bases. This CDR3 has 14 residues. The ends lost 6 bases at V and 2 bases at J; junction bases unmatched: 1. Germline CDR1 and CDR2: SGHAT and FQNNGV. As DNA, the CDR3 is TGTGCCAGCAGAGGGACAGGGGCCTACAATGAGCAGTTCTTC. This translates into CASRGTGAYNEQFF.

This clonotype was observed a few times. This chain joins TRBV15 and TRBJ1-1, with D possibly TRBD1 on 6 matching bases. The CDR3 totals 19 residues. V lost 0 bases, J lost 0 bases, and 20 bases lay in between. Germline V CDR1 and CDR2: LNHNV, YYDKDF (reference sequence). The CDR3 sequence: CATSREPLSLDSLNTEAFF. CDR3 DNA: TGTGCCACCAGCAGAGAACCTCTCAGTCTGGACAGCCTGAACACTGAAGCTTTCTTT.

This chain connects TRBV6-5 to TRBJ2-7; D gene unclear. Germline V gene data show CDR1 as MNHEY and CDR2 as SVGAGI. The CDR3 length is 11 residues. V was shortened by 4 bases and J by 7 bases, with 8 bases between the two germline ends. The CDR3 region is CASSSGLEQYF. CDR3 sequence (DNA): TGTGCCAGCAGTTCCGGTTTGGAGCAGTACTTC.

Sample share makes this clonotype hyperexpanded. V and J are TRBV11-2 and TRBJ1-2; TRBD1 aligns across 7 bases. V lost 2 bases, J lost 9 bases, and 12 bases stayed unmatched. Germline CDR1 is SGHAT and CDR2 is FQNNGV. The CDR3 contains 15 residues. The CDR3 is CASSLLQGPRSSYTF. CDR3 nucleotides: TGTGCCAGCAGCTTACTACAGGGGCCGCGTTCCAGCTACACCTTC. Full variable domain (rest looked up from reference TRBV11-2 and TRBJ1-2): EAGVAQSPRYKIIEKRQSVAFWCNPISGHATLYWYQQILGQGPKLLIQFQNNGVVDDSQLPKDRFSAERLKGVDSTLKIQPAKLEDSAVYLCASSLLQGPRSSYTFGSGTRLTVV.

The J gene is TRBJ1-6, the V gene TRBV5-6; TRBD1 aligns across 8 bases. In germline, CDR1 is SGHDT, CDR2 YYEEEE. Trimming cost V 4 bases and J 10 bases; bases outside gene matches: 10. This CDR3 is built from 15 residues. This CDR3 is CASSGGTGRGSPLHF. The CDR3 DNA reads TGTGCCAGCAGCGGGGGGACAGGACGAGGGTCACCCCTCCACTTT. The whole variable domain, remainder taken from reference TRBV5-6 and TRBJ1-6, is DAGVTQSPTHLIKTRGQQVTLRCSPKSGHDTVSWYQQALGQGPQFIFQYYEEEERQRGNFPDRFSGHQFPNYSSELNVNALLLGDSALYLCASSGGTGRGSPLHFGNGTRLTVT.

This chain links TRBV12-3 or TRBV12-4 with TRBJ2-5, with D hard to call. Trimming stripped 8 bases from V and 2 bases from J, with 18 bases between. This CDR3 has 15 amino acids. CDR3: CASCWLAEKQETQYF. CDR3 in DNA: TGTGCCAGCTGCTGGTTAGCCGAGAAACAAGAGACCCAGTACTTC.

This chain joins TRBV6-1 and TRBJ1-1, with 9 positions matching TRBD1. This CDR3 comprises 13 residues. Germline V lookup: CDR1 MNHNS, CDR2 SASEGT. V shed 10 bases and J 11 bases; nucleotides not matched to a gene: 14. This CDR3 reads CATSHRQGDGAFF. CDR3 nucleotide sequence: TGTGCCACGTCCCATAGACAGGGGGACGGGGCTTTCTTT.

V and J are TRBV10-3 and TRBJ2-7; TRBD1 is a possible D gene (6 bases). The V and J ends lost 10 bases and 4 bases respectively, with 26 bases between them. From germline, CDR1 is ENHRY and CDR2 SYGVKD. The CDR3 totals 16 residues. The DNA for the CDR3 is TGTGCCACCGCGAAGGCCTCAGGGGCCGCGGCGTACGAGCAGTACTTC. Protein sequence: CATAKASGAAAYEQYF.

In DNA, the CDR3 is TGTGCCAGCAGTTTGCCGGGACAGGCTATGGGTGAGCAGTTCTTC. Protein sequence: CASSLPGQAMGEQFF. This chain joins TRBV28 and TRBJ2-1; 8 bases are a match to TRBD1. This CDR3 comprises 15 residues. V was pared by 3 bases and J by 9 bases, with 10 bases of the junction left unmatched. The germline gives CDR1 MDHEN, CDR2 SYDVKM.